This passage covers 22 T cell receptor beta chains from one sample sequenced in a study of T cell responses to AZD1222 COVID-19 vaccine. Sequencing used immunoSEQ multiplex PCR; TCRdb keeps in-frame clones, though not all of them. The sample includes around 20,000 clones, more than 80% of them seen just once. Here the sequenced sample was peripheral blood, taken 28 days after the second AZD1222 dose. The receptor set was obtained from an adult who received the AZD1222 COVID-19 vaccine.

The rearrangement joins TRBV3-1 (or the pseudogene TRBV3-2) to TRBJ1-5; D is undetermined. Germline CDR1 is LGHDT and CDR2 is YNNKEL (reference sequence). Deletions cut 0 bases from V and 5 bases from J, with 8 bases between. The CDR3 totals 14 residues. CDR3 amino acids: CASSQDDGYQPQHF. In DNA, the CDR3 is TGTGCCAGCAGCCAAGATGATGGGTATCAGCCCCAGCATTTT.

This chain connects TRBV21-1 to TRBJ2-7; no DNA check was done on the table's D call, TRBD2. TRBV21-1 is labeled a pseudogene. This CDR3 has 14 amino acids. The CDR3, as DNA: TGTGCCAGCGTTCTAGCGGGGAACTCCTACGAGCAGTACTTC. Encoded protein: CASVLAGNSYEQYF.

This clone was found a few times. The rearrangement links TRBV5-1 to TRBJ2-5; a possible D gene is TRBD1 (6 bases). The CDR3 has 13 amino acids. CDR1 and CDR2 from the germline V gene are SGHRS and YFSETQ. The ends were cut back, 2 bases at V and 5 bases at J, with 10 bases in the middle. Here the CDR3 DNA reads TGCGCCAGCAGCTTACAGGGACATGAGACCCAGTACTTC. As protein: CASSLQGHETQYF. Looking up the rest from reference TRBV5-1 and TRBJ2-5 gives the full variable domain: KAGVTQTPRYLIKTRGQQVTLSCSPISGHRSVSWYQQTPGQGLQFLFEYFSETQRNKGNFPGRFSGRQFSNSRSEMNVSTLELGDSALYLCASSLQGHETQYFGPGTRLLVL.

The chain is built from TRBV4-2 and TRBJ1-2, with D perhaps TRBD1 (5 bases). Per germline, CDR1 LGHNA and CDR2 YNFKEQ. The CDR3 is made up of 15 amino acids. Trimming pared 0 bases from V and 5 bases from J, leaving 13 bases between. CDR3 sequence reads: CASSQDGAGFYGYTF. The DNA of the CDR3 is TGTGCCAGCAGCCAAGATGGGGCAGGGTTTTATGGCTACACCTTC.

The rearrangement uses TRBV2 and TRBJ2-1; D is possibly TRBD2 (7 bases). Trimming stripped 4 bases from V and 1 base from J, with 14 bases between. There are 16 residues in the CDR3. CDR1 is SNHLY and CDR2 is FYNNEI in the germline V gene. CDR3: CASSARGEGSYNEQFF. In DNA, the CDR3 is TGTGCCAGCAGTGCGAGGGGGGAGGGTTCCTACAATGAGCAGTTCTTC.

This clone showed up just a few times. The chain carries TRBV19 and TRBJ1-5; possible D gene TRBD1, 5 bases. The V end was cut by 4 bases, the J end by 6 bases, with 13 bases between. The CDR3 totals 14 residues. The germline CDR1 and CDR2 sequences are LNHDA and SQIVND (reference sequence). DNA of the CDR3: TGTGCCAGTAGTAGGGGGGAGGTTGGTCAGCCCCAGCATTTT. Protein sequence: CASSRGEVGQPQHF.

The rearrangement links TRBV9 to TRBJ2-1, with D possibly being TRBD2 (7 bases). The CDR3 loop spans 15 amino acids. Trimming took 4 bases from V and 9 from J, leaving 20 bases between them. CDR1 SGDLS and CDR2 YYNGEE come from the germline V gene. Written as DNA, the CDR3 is TGTGCCAGCAGCCCAGCGGTGGGGGGGCCATTTGAGCAGTTCTTC. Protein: CASSPAVGGPFEQFF.

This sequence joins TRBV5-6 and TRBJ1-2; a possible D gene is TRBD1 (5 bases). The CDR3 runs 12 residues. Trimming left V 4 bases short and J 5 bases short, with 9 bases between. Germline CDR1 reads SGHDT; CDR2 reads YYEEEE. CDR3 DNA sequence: TGTGCCAGCAGCGTGACAGAGTATGGCTACACCTTC. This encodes CASSVTEYGYTF.

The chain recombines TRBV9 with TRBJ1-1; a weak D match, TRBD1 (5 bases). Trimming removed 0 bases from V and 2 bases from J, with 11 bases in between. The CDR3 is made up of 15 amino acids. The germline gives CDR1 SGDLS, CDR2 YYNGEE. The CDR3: CASSVGWGSNTEAFF. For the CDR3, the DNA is TGTGCCAGCAGCGTAGGCTGGGGGAGCAACACTGAAGCTTTCTTT.

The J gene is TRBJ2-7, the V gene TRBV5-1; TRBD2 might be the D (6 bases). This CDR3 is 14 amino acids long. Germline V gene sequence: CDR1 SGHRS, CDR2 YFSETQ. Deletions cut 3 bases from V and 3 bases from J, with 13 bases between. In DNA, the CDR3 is TGCGCCAGCAGCTCGACCGTGGGGGGCTACGAGCAGTACTTC. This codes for CASSSTVGGYEQYF.

The CDR3 region has the DNA TGCGCCAGCAGCTACCCAACAGGGGCAGATACGCAGTATTTT. The encoded protein is CASSYPTGADTQYF. The chain employs TRBV5-1 and TRBJ2-3, with TRBD1 identical over 7 bases. V lost 3 bases to trimming and J lost 4 bases; unmatched junction nucleotides: 5. This CDR3 has 14 amino acids. From germline, CDR1 is SGHRS and CDR2 YFSETQ.

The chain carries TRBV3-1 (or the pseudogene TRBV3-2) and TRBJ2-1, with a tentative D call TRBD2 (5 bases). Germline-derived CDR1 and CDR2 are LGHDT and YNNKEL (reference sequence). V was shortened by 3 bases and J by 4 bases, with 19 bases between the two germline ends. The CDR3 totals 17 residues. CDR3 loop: CASSHGKGDTLYNEQFF. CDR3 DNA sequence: TGTGCCAGCAGCCATGGAAAGGGAGACACCCTATACAATGAGCAGTTCTTC.

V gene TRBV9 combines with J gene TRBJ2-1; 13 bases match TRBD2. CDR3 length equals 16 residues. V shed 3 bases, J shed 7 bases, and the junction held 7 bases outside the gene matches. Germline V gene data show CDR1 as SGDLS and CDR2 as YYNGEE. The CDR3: CASSASLAGGRNEQFF. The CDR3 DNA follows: TGTGCCAGCAGCGCCTCACTAGCGGGAGGGAGGAATGAGCAGTTCTTC.

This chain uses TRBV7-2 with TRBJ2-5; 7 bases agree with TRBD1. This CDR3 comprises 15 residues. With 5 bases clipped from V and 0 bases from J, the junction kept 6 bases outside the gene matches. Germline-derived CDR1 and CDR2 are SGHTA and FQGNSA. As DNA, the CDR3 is TGTGCCAGCAGCCTGGGACAGATACACCAAGAGACCCAGTACTTC. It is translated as CASSLGQIHQETQYF. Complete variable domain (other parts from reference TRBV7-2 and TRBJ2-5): GAGVSQSPSNKVTEKGKDVELRCDPISGHTALYWYRQSLGQGLEFLIYFQGNSAPDKSGLPSDRFSAERTGGSVSTLTIQRTQQEDSAVYLCASSLGQIHQETQYFGPGTRLLVL.

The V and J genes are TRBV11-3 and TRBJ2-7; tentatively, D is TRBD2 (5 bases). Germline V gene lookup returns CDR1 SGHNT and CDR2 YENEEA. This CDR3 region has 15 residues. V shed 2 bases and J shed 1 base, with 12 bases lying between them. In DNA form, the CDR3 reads TGTGCCAGCAGCTTATGGTCCGGGATTTCCTACGAGCAGTACTTC. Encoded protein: CASSLWSGISYEQYF.

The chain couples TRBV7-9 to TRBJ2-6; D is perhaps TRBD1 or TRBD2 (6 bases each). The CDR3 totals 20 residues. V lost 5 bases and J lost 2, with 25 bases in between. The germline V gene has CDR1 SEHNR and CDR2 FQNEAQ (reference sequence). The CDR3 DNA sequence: TGTGCCAGCAGCAAAACCCACAGGGCCGATAGGGGGGCTGGGGCCAACGTCCTGACTTTC. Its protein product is CASSKTHRADRGAGANVLTF.

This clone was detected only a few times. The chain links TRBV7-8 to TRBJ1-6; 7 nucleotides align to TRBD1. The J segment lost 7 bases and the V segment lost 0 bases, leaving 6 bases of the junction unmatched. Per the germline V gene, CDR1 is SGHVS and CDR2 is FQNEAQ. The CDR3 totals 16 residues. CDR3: CASSLALSRGNSPLHF. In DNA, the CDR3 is TGTGCCAGCAGCTTAGCGCTGAGCAGGGGGAATTCACCCCTCCACTTT.

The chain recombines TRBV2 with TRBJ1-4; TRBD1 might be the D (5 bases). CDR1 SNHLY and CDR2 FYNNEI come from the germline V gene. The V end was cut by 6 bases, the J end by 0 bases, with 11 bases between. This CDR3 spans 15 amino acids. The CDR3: CASRGTVATNEKLFF. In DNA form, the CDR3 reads TGTGCCAGCAGGGGGACCGTCGCAACTAATGAAAAACTGTTTTTT.

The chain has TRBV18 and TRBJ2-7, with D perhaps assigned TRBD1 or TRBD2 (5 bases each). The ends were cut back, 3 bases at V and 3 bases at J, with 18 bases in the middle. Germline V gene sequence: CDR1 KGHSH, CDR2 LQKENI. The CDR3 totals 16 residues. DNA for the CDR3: TGTGCCAGCTCACCGGGACGGACCACTCCTGTCTACGAGCAGTACTTC. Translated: CASSPGRTTPVYEQYF. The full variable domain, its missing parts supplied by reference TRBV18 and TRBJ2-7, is NAGVMQNPRHLVRRRGQEARLRCSPMKGHSHVYWYRQLPEEGLKFMVYLQKENIIDESGMPKERFSAEFPKEGPSILRIQQVVRGDSAAYFCASSPGRTTPVYEQYFGPGTRLTVT.

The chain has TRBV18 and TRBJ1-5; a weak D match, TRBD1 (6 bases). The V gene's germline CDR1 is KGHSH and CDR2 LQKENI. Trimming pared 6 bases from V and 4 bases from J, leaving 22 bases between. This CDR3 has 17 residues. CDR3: CASSPGPTGRENQPQHF. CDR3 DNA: TGTGCCAGCTCTCCGGGGCCAACAGGGAGGGAGAATCAGCCCCAGCATTTT.

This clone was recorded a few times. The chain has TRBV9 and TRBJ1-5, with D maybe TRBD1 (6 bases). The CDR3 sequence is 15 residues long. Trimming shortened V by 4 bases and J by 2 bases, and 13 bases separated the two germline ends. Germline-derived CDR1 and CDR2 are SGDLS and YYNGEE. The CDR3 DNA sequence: TGTGCCAGCAGCCCGGGGGCGTTTGGCAATCAGCCCCAGCATTTT. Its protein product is CASSPGAFGNQPQHF. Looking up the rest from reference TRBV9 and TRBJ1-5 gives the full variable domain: DSGVTQTPKHLITATGQRVTLRCSPRSGDLSVYWYQQSLDQGLQFLIQYYNGEERAKGNILERFSAQQFPDLHSELNLSSLELGDSALYFCASSPGAFGNQPQHFGDGTRLSIL.

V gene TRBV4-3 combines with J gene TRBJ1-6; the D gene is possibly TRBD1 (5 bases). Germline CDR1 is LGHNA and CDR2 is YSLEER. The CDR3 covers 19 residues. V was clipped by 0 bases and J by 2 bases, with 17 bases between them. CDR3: CASSQDQARGATYNSPLHF. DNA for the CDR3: TGCGCCAGCAGCCAAGATCAGGCGAGGGGCGCCACCTATAATTCACCCCTCCACTTT.